Included here is one T cell receptor (beta chain) sequence, with context. These data are taken from a study of T cell responses to AZD1222 COVID-19 vaccine. The assay was immunoSEQ multiplex PCR, and TCRdb's table has in-frame clones only and misses some. The sample includes 70,000 or so clones, about four fifths seen only once; the top ten take 5.5% to 7%. The sample here was peripheral blood, taken 28 days after the second AZD1222 dose. This receptor was obtained from an adult who received the AZD1222 COVID-19 vaccine.

CDR3 region: CSVFRGWGSTEAFF. In DNA, the CDR3 is TGCAGCGTTTTCCGGGGATGGGGTTCCACTGAAGCTTTCTTT. V is TRBV29-1 and J is TRBJ1-1, with D unclear. The V gene's germline CDR1 is SQVTM and CDR2 ANQGSEA. This CDR3 has 14 amino acids. V gave up 5 bases and J gave up 4 bases, with 17 bases separating them. Full variable domain (missing parts from reference TRBV29-1 and TRBJ1-1): SAVISQKPSRDICQRGTSLTIQCQVDSQVTMMFWYRQQPGQSLTLIATANQGSEATYESGFVIDKFPISRPNLTFSTLTVSNMSPEDSSIYLCSVFRGWGSTEAFFGQGTRLTVV.